What follows is one TCR beta chain and its context. Its antigen is currently unknown. Only in-frame clones appear in the TCRdb table, and some are missing; sequencing was by immunoSEQ multiplex PCR. Of 95,000 to 100,000 clones listed, about 90% are singletons. This record belongs to a study of T cell responses to AZD1222 COVID-19 vaccine. Germline CDR1 is MDHEN and CDR2 is SYDVKM. With 7 bases removed from V and 8 bases from J, the gap between germline ends came to 20 bases. The length of the CDR3 is 14 residues. The study's findings and limits: Most donors were white British, females outnumbered males, and clonal diversity was possibly underestimated. Two AZD1222 administrations were followed by greater Spike-specific TCR breadth and depth.

This sequence originates from an adult in good health. The sequences come from peripheral blood, collected on day 0 of AZD1222 vaccination. The chain combines TRBV28 with TRBJ1-2; no clear D gene. The CDR3 loop is CASIPDVAHRGYTF. CDR3 DNA: TGTGCCAGCATCCCGGACGTCGCCCATCGGGGCTACACCTTC.